The TCR beta chain under discussion was sequenced for a study of T cells in Graves' hyperthyroidism and ophthalmopathy. General study points: Blood held most thyroid clonotypes expanded above 0.001 frequency.

Concerning this clonotype itself: Its specificity is not known.

The CDR3 contains 15 residues. The V and J ends lost 4 bases and 4 bases, in that order; junction bases with no gene match: 5. Germline V gene sequence: CDR1 LNHDA, CDR2 SQIVND (reference sequence). It was RNA transcripts that yielded the amplified TCR beta CDR3 regions. In the first-round RT-PCR of the TCR CDR3, the HTBI primer set was used. One entry per CDR3 protein results from TCRdb running MiXCR on the multiplex PCR reads. This sample yields some 350,000 distinct CDR3 sequences, of which roughly 15% are seen a single time; 34% belongs to the top ten. Specimen: blood. This chain uses TRBV19 with TRBJ1-5; 9 bases map to TRBD1. This TCR came from a middle-aged woman with Graves' ophthalmopathy. The CDR3 reads CASSSQTGGNQPQHF. The CDR3 DNA follows: TGTGCCAGTAGTAGCCAGACAGGGGGAAATCAGCCCCAGCATTTT.